A selection of T cell receptor beta chains follows, all from one sample in a study of T-cell reconstitution after alpha-beta-depleted transplantation in children. TCRdb re-called the PCR reads with MiXCR, one entry per CDR3 protein. The repertoire has 700,000 to 950,000 distinct CDR3 sequences, 15% to 20% of them found once; the top ten carry about 5%. The sequenced sample was PBMCs, mostly from graft donor cells, obtained 360 days after TCRalphabeta/CD19-depleted stem cell transplant. Source of these receptors: a male patient aged 5 to 17 who had a stem cell transplant for acute lymphoblastic leukemia, so the T cells may come from the graft donor. CDR3s leave out the opening cysteine and the closing phenylalanine or tryptophan.

v_gene	j_gene	CDR3aa
TRBV6-4	TRBJ2-3	ASSSARLAGAPSTDTQY
TRBV27	TRBJ2-1	ASSLGRGSEQF
TRBV13	TRBJ2-1	ASSPLVANEQF
TRBV6-5	TRBJ1-5	ASSRINQPQH
TRBV7-9	TRBJ1-4	ASSWDRGVDEKLF
TRBV10-3	TRBJ2-7	AISEGGGVLSEQY
TRBV18	TRBJ2-6	ASSPPSSGANVLT
TRBV12-3/TRBV12-4	TRBJ2-1	ASTGGHNEQF
TRBV12-3/TRBV12-4	TRBJ1-2	ASSFWAAGYT
TRBV24-1	TRBJ2-3	ATTNSGISDTQY
TRBV29-1	TRBJ1-2	SVFFQGTNYGYT
TRBV20-1	TRBJ2-7	SAVTSGVTEQY
TRBV27	TRBJ2-5	ASSLSGMKTQY
TRBV7-6	TRBJ2-7	ASSPGLAANQY
TRBV12-3/TRBV12-4	TRBJ2-1	ASCGPLSYNEQF
TRBV18	TRBJ2-1	ASSQYREFDANEQF
TRBV5-1	TRBJ2-2	ASSWAQVGNGELF
TRBV9	TRBJ2-6	ASSVAITGGANVLT
TRBV5-1	TRBJ2-6	ASSLFLDRSRASGANVLT
TRBV5-1	TRBJ2-7	ASSLVTPYEQY
TRBV6-5	TRBJ2-7	ASSTTGPYEQY
TRBV14	TRBJ2-2	ASSHLYPDTGELF
TRBV3-1	TRBJ2-5	ASSQDRELAEQETQY
TRBV5-1	TRBJ2-3	VTPDTQY
TRBV14	TRBJ2-5	ASSHFQETQY